This TCR beta chain was recorded in a study of monozygotic twins with inflammatory bowel disease. Study-wide results and caveats: IBD patients showed reduced TCRbeta diversity (inverse Simpson) versus healthy co-twins.

Someone took an approximately 2.6 ml blood sample from each of the donors. Samples each yielded cDNA through eight separate reactions. TCRdb re-called the 5' RACE reads and gives one entry per CDR3 protein, without DNA. The sample has fewer than 550,000 distinct CDR3 sequences, and its top ten clones hold under 3%. CDR1 is MNHNS, CDR2 SASEGT, per germline. The CDR3 has 14 residues. Of note for this clonotype: Its antigen is undetermined.

The chain uses TRBV6-1 and TRBJ1-2; there is no DNA to check the TCRdb D call of TRBD1. This receptor was taken from a human donor with ulcerative colitis or Crohn's disease, or a healthy co-twin of an affected twin (not recorded which). The sample comprised blood. The CDR3: CASSRGQGDYGYTF.